This TCR beta chain was captured in a study of cytomegalovirus exposure and HLA in healthy donors (dated by TCRdb to about 2017). With respect to the entire study: An earlier analysis of approximately 640 of the donors reported 250 to 300 Gb of sequence data and some 120 million unique TCR beta sequences from about 180 million T cells. Every repertoire in the discovery cohort had been generated on one and the same sequencing platform. Donor age, sex, ethnicity and CMV serostatus were compiled together with the repertoire data. In a later analysis, previously published TCR beta repertoires from about 670 donors were re-analyzed and high-resolution HLA genotyping was added so that TCR occurrence patterns could be studied. Class I and class II HLA loci were covered by the typing at four-digit resolution. Of the 398 genotyped donors, approximately 82% fell in the genetic ancestry cluster associated with self-reported Caucasian donors. Rather than using new phenotypic data, the later analysis identified candidate immune exposures from TCR beta sequences and from how often those sequences occurred across donors. Typing coverage differed by locus: A, B, C, DRB1 and DQB1 were typed in about 629-630 donors, DQA1 in 522, DPA1 in 606, and DPB1 in about 450. The study used immunosequencing to profile the T cell repertoires of more than 650 subjects and linked those repertoires to cytomegalovirus serostatus. Roughly 5 DR-DQ haplotypes were handled as single units for association and clustering, since linkage in the cohort was strong. A later genetic analysis took genome-wide SNP genotypes for 398 of the 666 donors and used that subset as a discovery cohort. About 280 gigabases of sequencing data and approximately 80 million unique TCR sequences were included in an early release covering roughly 600 HLA-typed donors. To predict cytomegalovirus infection status, the study brought together high-throughput TCR immunosequencing, statistical association of individual TCRs with disease status, and machine learning. Among about 360 genotyped donors of the cohort, an average of approximately 240,000 unique TCR beta nucleotide sequences were sequenced per donor, roughly 20% of them non-productive. The study aimed to test whether signatures of past pathogen exposure could be identified by cataloging public T cell receptors. Besides the first cohort of 666 subjects, a separate validation cohort made up of roughly 130 different subjects was used. In an earlier analysis of about 590 of the donors, high-throughput TCR beta sequencing was used to judge whether each TCR beta V gene segment behaved as functional or pseudogenic.

The protocol used for the library was the immunoSEQ multiplex PCR assay. A mixture of 60 forward primers for TCR Vbeta segments and 13 reverse primers for TCR Jbeta segments was used in the multiplex PCR. The CDR3 region of rearranged TCR beta genes was amplified from genomic DNA by a multiplex PCR assay. Amplified TCR beta libraries were sequenced as 87-base-pair reads on the Illumina HiSeq System. As for the original processing: In a later analysis, roughly 80 million unique TCR beta chains were counted across the 690 or so repertoires, and approximately 11 million of these chains were shared by at least two donors. Raw reads were error-corrected and collapsed into unique sequences by a nearest-neighbor algorithm in which closely related sequences were merged to remove PCR and sequencing errors. To assign V, D and J gene segments, CDR3 sequences were aligned to IMGT reference sequences. Each retained sequence needed at least a six-nucleotide match to both a V gene segment and a J gene segment. A rearrangement was called productive if the CDR3 had no stop codons and remained in frame with V and J, and every other rearrangement was called non-productive. CDR3 was defined by IMGT convention, running from the second conserved V-encoded cysteine to the conserved J-encoded phenylalanine. Sequences without an unambiguous match to a single V gene segment were excluded from the earlier analysis of 500 to 700 of the donors. An earlier analysis of approximately 590 of the donors classified V segments as functional when productive rearrangements were above 56.7% and as segregating when the standard deviation between donors was above 5%. A statistical classification framework was built for diagnosing cytomegalovirus status from the catalog of TCR beta chain sequences. A later analysis assigned V and J genes by comparing TCR nucleotide sequences with IMGT/GENE-DB human TR gene sequences. In a later analysis, CDR3 sequences and most-parsimonious VDJ recombination scenarios were assigned using the TCRdist pipeline. In a later analysis, every TCR beta chain was defined by the combination of its CDR3 amino acid sequence and its V-gene family, and reads without a unique V-gene family were dropped. A later analysis removed 592 highly shared, low-generation-probability nucleotide sequences to deal with suspected cross-contamination and a sequencing artifact. In a later analysis, a clonal expansion index was calculated for each public chain from normalized within-repertoire ranks of inferred template counts. In a later analysis, generation probabilities were computed with a VDJ recombination model fitted to out-of-frame rearrangements, and the resulting probabilities were checked against IGoR. In a later analysis, hypergeometric tests were used to score TCR-TCR, TCR-HLA and TCR-CMV co-occurrence, with a repertoire-size bias correction applied to TCR pairs. A later analysis estimated false discovery rates by permuting HLA or CMV assignments 20 times. In a later analysis, co-occurring TCRs were grouped using DBSCAN, with TCRdist sequence similarity added in when clustering inside HLA-allele-positive subsets. Co-occurrence clustering excluded repertoires with fewer than 30,000 or more than 120,000 public chains, plus five with anomalous nucleotide sharing. TCRdb took this table from immuneACCESS and kept in-frame rearrangements with V and J called. Such tables lack part of the clones; where checked against another copy, unresolved V genes explain under half of the gap, and the rest is unexplained. That table furnishes V, J and clone size, whereas the DNA furnished D and trimming. The sample data list approximately 180,000 clones, and approximately 72% of these were observed just once. The ten largest clones represent roughly 2.5% of the sample.

The cohort consisted of some 730 healthy bone marrow donors. Cohort members were all nominally healthy when sampled, although unrecorded immune exposures were likely present. CMV serostatus was positive for about 270 and negative for about 55% of the roughly 670 cohort members, and was not recorded for this donor. A peripheral blood sample was collected from each donor, and TCR beta sequencing was performed on peripheral blood mononuclear cells. Genomic DNA extraction from the blood cell samples was performed with the Qiagen DNeasy Blood Extraction Kit. The CDR3 covers 15 residues, taking in both the cysteine and the phenylalanine. The DNA shown is the 45-base CDR3, in frame from base 1. The CDR1 and CDR2 encoded by the germline V gene are SNHLY and FYNNEI. V is cut back by 1 base and J by 3 bases, with 4 bases in the junction unmatched. Regarding this clone: The antigen it recognizes is unknown. Nothing much larger sits one base from this clone, and base qualities are not available.

Results the study describes overall, beyond this receptor: Sequencing depth was assumed to be roughly uniform across donors in the presence/absence analyses, though that assumption may not hold. In a later analysis, HLA-associated TCR beta chains were found to be more clonally expanded and to have lower generation probabilities than equally common non-associated chains. In a later genetic analysis, a missense DCLRE1C variant was associated with V-gene and J-gene trimming of TCR beta chains, and the association was replicated in an independent cohort. A few of the identified cytomegalovirus-associated TCR beta chains were confirmed in vitro to be specific for cytomegalovirus antigens. While some public TCRs were present in many individuals, most TCR sequences turned up only very rarely across donors. A further reported finding was that TCR beta sequences accurately predicted the HLA-A and HLA-B alleles for most subjects in the first cohort. Strong co-occurrence of HLA alleles, especially DR and DQ, made assigning TCR associations to individual alleles difficult. Broadly in line with IMGT annotations, most TCR beta V segments showed up in productive rearrangements about 87% or about 30% of the time in an earlier analysis of 587 of the donors. This cohort had only TCR beta chains sequenced, and the lack of alpha or paired-chain data limited which features could be detected. In a later analysis, most CMV-associated TCR beta chains were found to appear HLA-restricted, with HLA associations seemingly driven largely by CMV exposure. Several of the top co-occurrence clusters appeared to be linked to parvovirus B19, influenza, CMV and Epstein-Barr virus, according to a later analysis. The study listed 150 to 200 TCR beta chains as associated with cytomegalovirus. The authors suggested that the approach could potentially be generalized to other disease states and immunological phenotypes. A later analysis associated approximately 17,000 TCR beta sequences with specific HLA alleles at a false discovery rate of 0.05. In a later genetic analysis, fewer N-insertions in productive TCRs were reported among donors in an Asian-associated ancestry cluster than the roughly 700-donor mean. Correlated functional status among segregating V segments might be attributable to linkage disequilibrium, but an unknown experimental factor could not be ruled out. According to a later analysis, TCR association rates differed among HLA loci, with DRB1 alleles showing the most associated TCRs and HLA-C alleles showing the fewest. The sequencing pipeline was judged likely to have produced a cluster of highly shared sequence variants as a technical artifact. CMV serostatus was the only immune exposure information available for the cohort. HLA typing was unavailable for some donors at each locus, so association tests used only the typed subset. Because counts were too low, around 17 rarely observed V segments, including chromosome 9 orphons, were left out of the earlier analysis of over 550 of the donors. The 87-base-pair reads could not distinguish some IMGT-functional V segments, including TRBV6-2 and TRBV6-3, so those segments were excluded. The classifier was reported to diagnose cytomegalovirus status with high specificity and sensitivity in both the original cohort and the validation cohort.

The sample comprised PBMCs. This receptor was taken from a human donor in good health. The chain is made from TRBV2 and TRBJ2-7; 9 nucleotides in the junction match TRBD1. The nucleotides read TGTGCCAGCAGTGAAGGGACAGGGGACATCTACGAGCAGTACTTC. This translates into CASSEGTGDIYEQYF. The reference TRBV2 and TRBJ2-7 proteins fill in what lies around the CDR3, so the full variable domain reads EPEVTQTPSHQVTQMGQEVILRCVPISNHLYFYWYRQILGQKVEFLVSFYNNEISEKSEIFDDQFSVERPDGSNFTLKIRSTKLEDSAMYFCASSEGTGDIYEQYFGPGTRLTVT.